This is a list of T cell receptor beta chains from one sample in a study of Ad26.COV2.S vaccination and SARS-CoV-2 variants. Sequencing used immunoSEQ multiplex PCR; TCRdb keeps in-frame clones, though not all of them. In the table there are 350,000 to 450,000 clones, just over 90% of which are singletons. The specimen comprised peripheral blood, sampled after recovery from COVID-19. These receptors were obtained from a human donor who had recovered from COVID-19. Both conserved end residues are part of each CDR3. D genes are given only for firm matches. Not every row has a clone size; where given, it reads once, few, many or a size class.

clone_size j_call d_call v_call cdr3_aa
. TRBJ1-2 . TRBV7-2 CASSLVQSGYTF
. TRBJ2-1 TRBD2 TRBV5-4 CASRKLAGRYNEQFF
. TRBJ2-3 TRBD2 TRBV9 CASSITSGGAPDTQYF
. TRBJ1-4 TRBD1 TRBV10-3 CAISESEGGYEKLFF
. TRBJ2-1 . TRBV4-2 CASSQDRGGDEQFF
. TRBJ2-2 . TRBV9 CASSVVTANTGELFF
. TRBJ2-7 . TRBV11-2 CASTQGGVVEQYF
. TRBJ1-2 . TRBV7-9 CASISLLGF
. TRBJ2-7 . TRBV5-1 CASSSDNSYEQYF
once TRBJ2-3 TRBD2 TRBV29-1 CSVPRGGGGTDTQYF
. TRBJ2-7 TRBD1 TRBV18 CASSQIGQGITYEQYF
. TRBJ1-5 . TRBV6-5 CASSPELSRNQPQHF
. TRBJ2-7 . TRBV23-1 CASSPGTDHYEQYF
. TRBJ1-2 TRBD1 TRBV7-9 CASSPRDRDGYTF
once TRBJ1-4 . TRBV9 CASSAGNNEKLFF
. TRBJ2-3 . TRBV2 CATKGQPTDTQYF
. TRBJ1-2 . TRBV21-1 CASQQRGPGVIYGYTF
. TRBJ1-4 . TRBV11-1 CASSRRDGLNEKLFF
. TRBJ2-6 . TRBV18 CASSPQPQRSGANVLTF
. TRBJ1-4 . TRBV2 CASRRGPNEKLFF
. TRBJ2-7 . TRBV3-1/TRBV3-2 CASSQRGEQYF
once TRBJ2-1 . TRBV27 CASSYSDEQFF
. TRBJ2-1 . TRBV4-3 CASSQEVGAVYNEQFF
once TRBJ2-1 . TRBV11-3 CASSPGGYNEQFF
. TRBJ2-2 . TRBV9 CASSPRPNTGELFF
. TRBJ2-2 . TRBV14 CASSQGRQPTGELFF
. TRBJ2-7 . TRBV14 CASSQGQAYEQYF
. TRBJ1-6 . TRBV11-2 CASSLTVNSPLHF
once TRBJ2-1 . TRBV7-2 CASSSAPTPEQFF
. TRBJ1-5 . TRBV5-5 CASSLRENQPQHF
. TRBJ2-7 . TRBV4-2 CASSQDLPQGDYEQYF
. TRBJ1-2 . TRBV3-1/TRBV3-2 CASSQIQGRGYTF
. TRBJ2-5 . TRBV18 CASSLYQETQYF
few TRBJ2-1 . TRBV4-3 CASSRKETAAYNEQFF
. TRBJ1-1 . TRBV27 CASSFRGGTEAFF
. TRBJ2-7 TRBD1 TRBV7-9 CASSEEDRGGEQYF
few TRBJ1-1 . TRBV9 CASSTPQGSWDTEAFF
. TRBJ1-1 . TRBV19 CASKRGSMNTEAFF
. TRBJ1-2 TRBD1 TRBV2 CASSGDRSTGRDGYTF
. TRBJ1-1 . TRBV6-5 CASNRPVTEAFF
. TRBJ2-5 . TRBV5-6 CASERGGSQETQYF
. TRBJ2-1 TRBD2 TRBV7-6 CASSPQGSGRPNEQFF
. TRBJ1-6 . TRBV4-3 CASSQEGGSPLHF
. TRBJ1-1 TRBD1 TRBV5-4 CASSDTGGRDTEAFF
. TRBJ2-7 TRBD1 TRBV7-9 CASSHPWTGTDGEQYF
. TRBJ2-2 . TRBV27 CASSFRRFQSPTGTGELFF
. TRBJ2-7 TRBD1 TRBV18 CASSPPDRGSYEQYF
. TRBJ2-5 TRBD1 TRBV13 CASSATGEWQETQYF